This T cell receptor (beta chain) is from a study of identical twins (dated by TCRdb to 2015 to 2016). Broadly, across the study: TCR alpha and beta repertoires from monozygotic twins, unrelated adults of various ages and cord blood were deep-sequenced to test whether fetal clonotypes persist. Replicate twin experiments were performed at different times using different library preparation protocols to rule out contamination.

The CDR3 goes from the cysteine to the phenylalanine over 17 residues. Only CDR3 DNA remains: 51 bases, in frame from the first base. V ends up 5 bases short and J 4 bases short, with an unmatched junction base count of 12. The germline V gene provides CDR1 SGHVS and CDR2 FNYEAQ. Regarding this clonotype: The antigen it binds to is not known. No clone much larger than this one lies a single base away; base qualities are absent.

Preparation of the library involved 5' RACE. The sequencer listed for this sample is Illumina HiSeq 2000. A universal primer binding site was added through template switching, and the final cDNA carried a unique molecular identifier so that TCR cDNA molecules could be counted accurately. Specific primers in the conserved constant-segment region were used to synthesize first-strand cDNA for the TCR alpha and beta chains. To control for contamination, each cDNA library was double barcoded with a SMART-Mk sample barcode plus Illumina barcodes. Two successive PCR steps introduced TruSeq adapter sequences along with Illumina sample barcodes. The TCR alpha and beta cDNA libraries were sequenced on the Illumina HiSeq platform using custom primers. Turning to the authors' computational methods: MiGEC processed the raw reads to extract unique molecular identifiers, while MiXCR was used to determine the CDR3 positions. Recombination models were inferred per individual with the repgenHMM and IGoR tools using an EM algorithm. The analysis of shared clonotypes was done with the tcR package in R, with sharing normalized by the product of cloneset sizes. To study raw recombination without the effects of thymic and clonal selection, out-of-frame nonproductive sequences were analyzed. TCRdb reanalyzed the raw reads on its own, using fastp at Q25 for trimming and MiXCR for clone calling, and kept in-frame beta chains. Entries that share a CDR3 protein sequence are merged under the most common genes and DNA. These V and J calls rely on TCRdb rather than the paper's analysis. The sample data list 220,000 or so distinct CDR3 sequences, and 5.5% to 8% of these were observed just once. Together, the top ten hold 3% to 4.5% of the sample.

Paper-wide results and their limitations: Conclusions relied on cross-sectional statistical analysis, since the same donors could not be followed over many years. Compared with coincidental sharing between unrelated individuals, out-of-frame TCR alpha sequences shared between twins had an excess of sequences with low generation probability. In monozygotic twins, recombination models systematically underestimated out-of-frame TCR alpha sharing, but the models matched the sharing seen between unrelated individuals. Invariant T cells such as MAIT and iNKT could partly confound zero-insertion analyses, though diverse VJ usage argued against this for most clonotypes. A weaker excess of twin sharing was found in beta out-of-frame sequences because the signal-to-noise ratio was lowered by fewer shared sequences. Abundant cord blood beta clonotypes had fewer insertions, young adult naive repertoires showed a similar but weaker trend, and memory repertoires showed no such trend.

Only healthy Caucasian donors were included. The twin cohort consisted of three pairs of female monozygotic twins, all aged roughly 18 to 30 years. Using Miltenyi CD45RO+ enrichment and human naive T-cell isolation kits, memory (CD45RO+) and naive T cells were isolated from PBMC. The data were also submitted as part of a second study, on yellow fever vaccine responses in identical twins. Taken from the second paper: The T cell response to vaccination in identical twins was reported by the authors to appear partly convergent and partly personalized. The study precisely tracked vaccine-responding T cell clones in identical twins.

The material sequenced was memory (CD45RO+) T cells sorted from blood. Sample cell subset or site, as interpreted from the label and publication: CD45RO+ enriched T cells. The chain links TRBV7-6 with TRBJ2-5, and TRBD2 aligns with 11 junction nucleotides. The receptor was isolated from a woman in her late teens or twenties in good health. The sequence in DNA is TGTGCCAGCAGCCCGACTTATAGCGGGGGGGTAGGAGAGACCCAGTACTTC. It translates as CASSPTYSGGVGETQYF.